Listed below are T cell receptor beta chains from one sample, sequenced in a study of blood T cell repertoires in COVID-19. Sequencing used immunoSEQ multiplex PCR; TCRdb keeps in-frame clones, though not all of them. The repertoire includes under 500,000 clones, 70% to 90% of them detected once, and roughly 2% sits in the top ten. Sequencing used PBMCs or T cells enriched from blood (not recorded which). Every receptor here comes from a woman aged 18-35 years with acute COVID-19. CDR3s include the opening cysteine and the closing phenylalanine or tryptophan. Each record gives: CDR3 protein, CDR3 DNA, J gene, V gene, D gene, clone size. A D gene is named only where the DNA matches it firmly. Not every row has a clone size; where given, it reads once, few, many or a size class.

CASSLAGTRGGVDEQFF TGCGCCAGCAGCTTGGCCGGGACTAGGGGTGGGGTTGATGAGCAGTTCTTC TRBJ2-1 TRBV5-1 TRBD2 .
CASSLRRDIILGGYTF TGTGCCAGCAGTCTGAGACGGGACATCATCCTAGGGGGCTACACCTTC TRBJ1-2 TRBV5-6 . .
CASSLPNSYGYTF TGTGCCAGCAGCCTTCCAAACTCCTATGGCTACACCTTC TRBJ1-2 TRBV3-1/TRBV3-2 . .
CASSPTSGLYEQYF TGTGCCAGCAGCCCAACTAGCGGCCTCTACGAGCAGTACTTC TRBJ2-7 TRBV9 TRBD2 .
CATRPHPAGLGTGWIYEQYF TGTGCCACCAGACCCCACCCGGCCGGGCTCGGGACAGGATGGATCTACGAGCAGTACTTC TRBJ2-7 TRBV15 TRBD1 once
CASSQVTSRSDSPLHF TGCGCCAGCAGCCAAGTAACGAGTAGGAGTGATTCACCCCTCCACTTT TRBJ1-6 TRBV4-1 . few
CASSLAPGQGANEQYF TGCGCCAGCAGCTTGGCCCCCGGACAGGGGGCCAACGAGCAGTACTTC TRBJ2-7 TRBV5-1 TRBD1 .
CASSPRQGTYEQYF TGTGCCAGCTCACCTCGACAGGGGACCTACGAGCAGTACTTC TRBJ2-7 TRBV18 TRBD1 .
CASSFPPGTNYEQYF TGTGCCAGCAGCTTCCCCCCCGGGACTAACTACGAGCAGTACTTC TRBJ2-7 TRBV11-2 TRBD2 once
CASSPQRVQFF TGTGCCAGCAGTCCCCAGAGGGTGCAGTTCTTC TRBJ2-1 TRBV28 . .
CASSPLSGQNTGELFF TGTGCCAGCAGCCCACTAAGCGGGCAGAACACCGGGGAGCTGTTTTTT TRBJ2-2 TRBV3-1/TRBV3-2 . .
CASRTPGQSYEQYF TGTGCCAGTAGGACCCCGGGACAGTCCTACGAGCAGTACTTC TRBJ2-7 TRBV19 TRBD1 .
CASNPISGVTGELFF TGTGCCAGCAACCCCATTTCTGGAGTGACCGGGGAGCTGTTTTTT TRBJ2-2 TRBV7-2 . once
CASSLRGNTGELFF TGTGCCAGCAGCTTAAGGGGGAACACCGGGGAGCTGTTTTTT TRBJ2-2 TRBV7-2 . few
CATSRRDRGPGDTQYF TGTGCCACCAGCAGACGCGACAGGGGCCCCGGGGATACGCAGTATTTT TRBJ2-3 TRBV15 TRBD1 .
CASSLTGSYNEQFF TGCGCCAGCAGCTTGACAGGGTCCTACAATGAGCAGTTCTTC TRBJ2-1 TRBV5-1 . .
CASLGLAGFNEQFF TGTGCCAGCCTAGGACTAGCGGGATTCAATGAGCAGTTCTTC TRBJ2-1 TRBV19 TRBD2 many
CAWSVARADETQYF TGTGCCTGGAGTGTAGCCAGGGCGGACGAGACCCAGTACTTC TRBJ2-5 TRBV30 . few
CASSPTRTGAYEQYF TGTGCCAGCAGTCCTACCAGGACAGGGGCCTACGAGCAGTACTTC TRBJ2-7 TRBV27 TRBD1 .
CASSLGGLAGETQYF TGTGCCAGCAGCTTAGGGGGACTAGCCGGCGAGACCCAGTACTTC TRBJ2-5 TRBV11-2 TRBD2 .
CAWSWAGVGEQYF TGTGCCTGGAGTTGGGCGGGAGTTGGCGAGCAGTACTTC TRBJ2-7 TRBV30 TRBD2 .
CASSEGQGYEQYF TGTGCCAGTAGTGAGGGACAGGGCTACGAGCAGTACTTC TRBJ2-7 TRBV19 TRBD1 .
CASSLVSGQGAQSRNQPQHF TGCGCCAGCAGCTTGGTAAGCGGGCAGGGGGCGCAATCTCGGAATCAGCCCCAGCATTTT TRBJ1-5 TRBV5-1 TRBD1 .
CASSEDRIYGYTF TGTGCCAGCAGTGAGGACAGAATCTATGGCTACACCTTC TRBJ1-2 TRBV6-1 . .
CASSADRGSEQYF TGTGCCAGCAGCGCCGACAGGGGATCGGAGCAGTACTTC TRBJ2-7 TRBV9 TRBD1 .
CASSRQVVGYTF TGTGCCAGCAGCCGACAGGTCGTCGGCTACACCTTC TRBJ1-2 TRBV12-3/TRBV12-4 . once
CASSPGQGIYYGYTF TGCGCCAGCAGCCCGGGACAGGGAATATACTATGGCTACACCTTC TRBJ1-2 TRBV5-1 TRBD1 few
CASSQETGRYGYTF TGCGCCAGCAGCCAAGAAACAGGTCGATATGGCTACACCTTC TRBJ1-2 TRBV4-1 . few
CASSVELGRGETQYF TGTGCCAGCAGCGTAGAACTTGGCAGGGGGGAGACCCAGTACTTC TRBJ2-5 TRBV9 TRBD1 .
CASSEGSSSGNVLTF TGTGCCAGCTCCGAGGGAAGCTCCTCCGGCAACGTCCTGACTTTC TRBJ2-6 TRBV6-4 . .
CAIGTDQSTDTQYF TGTGCCATCGGGACAGACCAGAGCACAGATACGCAGTATTTT TRBJ2-3 TRBV10-3 TRBD1 .
CASSLEQASTTKNTEAFF TGTGCCAGCAGCTTGGAGCAGGCGTCCACAACCAAGAACACTGAAGCTTTCTTT TRBJ1-1 TRBV5-5 . .
CASSLGDGGYQPQHF TGTGCCAGCAGCTTAGGCGACGGGGGTTATCAGCCCCAGCATTTT TRBJ1-5 TRBV7-9 . .
CASSLGTSDGDTQYF TGCGCCAGCAGCTTGGGGACTAGCGATGGGGATACGCAGTATTTT TRBJ2-3 TRBV5-1 TRBD2 .
CASSEISSNQPQHF TGTGCCAGCAGTGAAATCAGTAGCAATCAGCCCCAGCATTTT TRBJ1-5 TRBV6-1 . once
CASSGLAGGTDTQYF TGTGCCAGCAGCGGTTTAGCGGGAGGAACAGATACGCAGTATTTT TRBJ2-3 TRBV9 TRBD2 .
CASADSGANVLTF TGTGCCAGCGCGGACTCTGGGGCCAACGTCCTGACTTTC TRBJ2-6 TRBV6-6 . .
CASSSRDRNSPLHF TGTGCCAGCAGTTCCCGGGACAGAAATTCACCCCTCCACTTT TRBJ1-6 TRBV27 TRBD1 .
CASSLETGYYEQYF TGTGCCAGCAGCTTGGAGACAGGCTACTACGAGCAGTACTTC TRBJ2-7 TRBV7-8 . .
CASSLAGGNEQFF TGTGCCAGCAGCTTAGCGGGGGGGAATGAGCAGTTCTTC TRBJ2-1 TRBV7-2 TRBD2 .
CASRGSGEETQYF TGTGCCAGCAGGGGTAGCGGGGAAGAGACCCAGTACTTC TRBJ2-5 TRBV6-5 TRBD2 .
CASSSLSGTGPYEQYF TGTGCCAGCAGCTCCCTCTCCGGGACAGGACCCTACGAGCAGTACTTC TRBJ2-7 TRBV11-2 TRBD1 .
CASSVSSGTRVNEQFF TGTGCCAGCAGCGTCTCCTCCGGGACTAGGGTGAATGAGCAGTTCTTC TRBJ2-1 TRBV9 TRBD2 .
CASSSWEDKKKETQYF TGTGCCAGCAGTTCGTGGGAGGACAAAAAGAAAGAGACCCAGTACTTC TRBJ2-5 TRBV27 . many
CASTRQGAEGYTF TGTGCCAGCACCAGACAGGGGGCGGAGGGCTACACCTTC TRBJ1-2 TRBV6-6 TRBD1 .
CSVEFRGGTGELFF TGCAGCGTTGAATTCCGGGGAGGCACCGGGGAGCTGTTTTTT TRBJ2-2 TRBV29-1 . once
CASSFLGSGFSDSGGYTF TGTGCCAGCAGCTTTTTGGGTAGCGGCTTCTCGGATTCCGGTGGCTACACCTTC TRBJ1-2 TRBV7-9 . .
CASSPQGLAGNYEQYF TGTGCCAGCTCACCTCAAGGACTAGCGGGGAACTACGAGCAGTACTTC TRBJ2-7 TRBV18 TRBD2 .
CASSLSMGGSSTDTQYF TGTGCCAGCAGTTTAAGTATGGGGGGTTCAAGCACAGATACGCAGTATTTT TRBJ2-3 TRBV28 . .
CSVEQGMEQYF TGCAGCGTTGAACAGGGGATGGAGCAGTACTTC TRBJ2-7 TRBV29-1 . .
CASSYSGYGYTF TGTGCCAGCAGTTACTCCGGCTATGGCTACACCTTC TRBJ1-2 TRBV6-5 . .
CASSLAPGTGRTTQYF TGTGCCAGCAGCTTGGCCCCCGGGACAGGGAGAACGACCCAGTACTTC TRBJ2-5 TRBV5-6 TRBD1 .
CASSTHDRPNYGYTF TGTGCCAGCAGCACTCACGACAGGCCCAACTATGGCTACACCTTC TRBJ1-2 TRBV5-6 . .
CASSLGGGAVNSYNSPLHF TGTGCCAGCAGCTTGGGAGGGGGCGCGGTGAACTCCTATAATTCACCCCTCCACTTT TRBJ1-6 TRBV5-4 TRBD1 .